This record concerns one T cell receptor (beta chain) sequence. An end of the junction differs from the germline gene, which may be a read error. Amplification targeted TCR beta CDR3 regions from RNA transcripts. HTBI primers were used for first-round RT-PCR of the TCR CDR3. A single record per CDR3 protein comes from TCRdb applying MiXCR to the multiplex PCR reads. The sample has a few hundred thousand distinct CDR3 sequences, about 46% seen once; the top ten hold around 44%. This CDR3 has 10 residues. The sample belongs to a study of T cells in Graves' hyperthyroidism and ophthalmopathy. This chain connects TRBV5-7 to TRBJ2-7; D gene uncertain. TRBV5-7 is an ORF, and what it does is uncertain. This TCR was recovered from an adult woman with Graves' disease, either hyperthyroidism or ophthalmopathy (not recorded which). Sequenced material: peripheral blood or thyroid tissue (not recorded which). This CDR3 is CASSSVGRDF. The DNA for the CDR3 is TGTGCCAGCAGCTCGGTAGGTAGGGACTTC.